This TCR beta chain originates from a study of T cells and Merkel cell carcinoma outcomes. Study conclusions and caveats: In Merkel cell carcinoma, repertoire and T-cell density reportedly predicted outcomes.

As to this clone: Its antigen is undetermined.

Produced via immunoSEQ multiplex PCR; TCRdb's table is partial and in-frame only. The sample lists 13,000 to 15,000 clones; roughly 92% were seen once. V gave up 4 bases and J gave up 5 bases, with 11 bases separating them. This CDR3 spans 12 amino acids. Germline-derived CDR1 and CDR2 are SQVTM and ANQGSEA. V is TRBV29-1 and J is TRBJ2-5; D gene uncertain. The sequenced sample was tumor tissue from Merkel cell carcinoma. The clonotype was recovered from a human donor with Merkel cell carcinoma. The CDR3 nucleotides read TGCAGCGTTGTGCCCCCGGCGGAGACCCAGTACTTC. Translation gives CSVVPPAETQYF.